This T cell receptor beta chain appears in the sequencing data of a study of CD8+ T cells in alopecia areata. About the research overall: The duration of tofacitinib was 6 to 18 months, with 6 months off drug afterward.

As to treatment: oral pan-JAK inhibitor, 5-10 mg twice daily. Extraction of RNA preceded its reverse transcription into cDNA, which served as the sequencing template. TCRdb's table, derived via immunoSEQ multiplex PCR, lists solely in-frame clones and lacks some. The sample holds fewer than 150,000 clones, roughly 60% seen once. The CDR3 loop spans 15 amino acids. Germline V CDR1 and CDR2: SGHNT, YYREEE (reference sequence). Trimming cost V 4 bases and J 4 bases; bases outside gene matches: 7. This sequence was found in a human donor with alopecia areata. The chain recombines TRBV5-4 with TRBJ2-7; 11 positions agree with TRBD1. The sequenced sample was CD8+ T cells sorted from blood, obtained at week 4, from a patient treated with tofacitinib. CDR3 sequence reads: CASSLPDRGHYEQYF. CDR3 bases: TGTGCCAGCAGCCTACCGGACAGGGGGCATTACGAGCAGTACTTC. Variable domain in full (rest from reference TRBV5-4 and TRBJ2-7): ETGVTQSPTHLIKTRGQQVTLRCSSQSGHNTVSWYQQALGQGPQFIFQYYREEENGRGNFPPRFSGLQFPNYSSELNVNALELDDSALYLCASSLPDRGHYEQYFGPGTRLTVT.